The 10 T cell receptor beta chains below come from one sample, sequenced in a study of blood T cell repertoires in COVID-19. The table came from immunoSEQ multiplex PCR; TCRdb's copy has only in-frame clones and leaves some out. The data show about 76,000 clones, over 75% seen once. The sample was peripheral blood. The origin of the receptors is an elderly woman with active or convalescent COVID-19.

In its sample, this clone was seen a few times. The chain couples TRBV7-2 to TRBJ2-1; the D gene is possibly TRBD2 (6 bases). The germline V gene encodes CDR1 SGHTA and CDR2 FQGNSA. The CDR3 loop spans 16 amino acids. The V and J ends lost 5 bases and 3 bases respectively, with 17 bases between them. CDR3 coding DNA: TGTGCCAGCAGCCTCCTCACGGGAGCCCTCTACAATGAGCAGTTCTTC. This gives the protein CASSLLTGALYNEQFF.

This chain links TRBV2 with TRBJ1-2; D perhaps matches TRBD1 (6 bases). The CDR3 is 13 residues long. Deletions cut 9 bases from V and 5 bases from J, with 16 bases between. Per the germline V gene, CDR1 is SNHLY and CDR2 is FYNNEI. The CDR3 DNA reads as TGTGCCAGTAGGACAGCCTTGGATTATGGCTACACCTTC. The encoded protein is CASRTALDYGYTF.

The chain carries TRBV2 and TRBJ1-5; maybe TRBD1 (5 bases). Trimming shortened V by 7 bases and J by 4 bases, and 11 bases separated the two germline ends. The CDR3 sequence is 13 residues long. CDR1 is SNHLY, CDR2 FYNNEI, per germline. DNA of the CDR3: TGTGCCAGCACGGACAACTATAATCAGCCCCAGCATTTT. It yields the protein CASTDNYNQPQHF. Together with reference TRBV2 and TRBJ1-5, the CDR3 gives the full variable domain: EPEVTQTPSHQVTQMGQEVILRCVPISNHLYFYWYRQILGQKVEFLVSFYNNEISEKSEIFDDQFSVERPDGSNFTLKIRSTKLEDSAMYFCASTDNYNQPQHFGDGTRLSIL.

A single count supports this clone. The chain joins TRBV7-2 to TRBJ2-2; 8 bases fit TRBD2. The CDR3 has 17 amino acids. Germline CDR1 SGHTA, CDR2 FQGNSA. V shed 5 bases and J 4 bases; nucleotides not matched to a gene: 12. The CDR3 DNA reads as TGTGCCAGCAGCCCCAGCCGGGGCCTAGCGGGCACCGGGGAGCTGTTTTTT. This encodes CASSPSRGLAGTGELFF.

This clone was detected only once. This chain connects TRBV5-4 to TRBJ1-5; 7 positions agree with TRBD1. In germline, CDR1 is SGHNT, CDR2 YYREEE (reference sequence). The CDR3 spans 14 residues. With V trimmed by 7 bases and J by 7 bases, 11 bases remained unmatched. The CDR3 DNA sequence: TGTGCCAGCGGAGAACAGGGGAGTAGCCAGCCCCAGCATTTT. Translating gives CASGEQGSSQPQHF.

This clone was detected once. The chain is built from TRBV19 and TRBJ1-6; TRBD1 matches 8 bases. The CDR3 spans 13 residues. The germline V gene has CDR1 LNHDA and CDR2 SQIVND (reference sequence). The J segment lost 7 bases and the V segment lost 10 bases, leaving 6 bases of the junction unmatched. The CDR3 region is CATRRTGNSPLHF. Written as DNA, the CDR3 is TGTGCCACCAGACGGACAGGGAATTCACCCCTCCACTTT.

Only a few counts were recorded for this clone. The CDR3 DNA is TGCGCCAGCAGCCTGGACAGGGGCCCCAGCCAAGAGACCCAGTACTTC. Its protein product is CASSLDRGPSQETQYF. This chain links TRBV5-1 with TRBJ2-5; 9 nucleotides match TRBD1. V lost 4 bases and J lost 1; bases outside the gene matches: 8. The germline V gene encodes CDR1 SGHRS and CDR2 YFSETQ. The CDR3 runs 16 residues.

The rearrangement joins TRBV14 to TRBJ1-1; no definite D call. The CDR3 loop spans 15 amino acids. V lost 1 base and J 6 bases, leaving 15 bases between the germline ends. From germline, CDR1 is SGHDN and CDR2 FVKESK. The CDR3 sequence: CASSQVAGGLAEAFF. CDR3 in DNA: TGTGCCAGCAGCCAAGTGGCCGGCGGTCTCGCTGAAGCTTTCTTT.

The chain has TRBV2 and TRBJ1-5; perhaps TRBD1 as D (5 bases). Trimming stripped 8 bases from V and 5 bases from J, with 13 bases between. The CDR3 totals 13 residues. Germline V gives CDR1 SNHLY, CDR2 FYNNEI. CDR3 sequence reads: CASDPQGHQPQHF. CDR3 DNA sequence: TGTGCCAGCGACCCCCAGGGCCATCAGCCCCAGCATTTT.

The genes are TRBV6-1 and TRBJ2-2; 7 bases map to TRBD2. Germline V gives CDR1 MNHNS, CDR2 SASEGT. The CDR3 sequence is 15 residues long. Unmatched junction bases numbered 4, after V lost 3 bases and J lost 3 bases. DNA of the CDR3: TGTGCCAGCAGTGAGGGACTAACGTACACCGGGGAGCTGTTTTTT. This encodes CASSEGLTYTGELFF.